This T cell receptor beta chain stems from a study of CD8 T cells in ankylosing spondylitis. TCRdb processed the 5' RACE reads anew with MiXCR; each CDR3 protein has one entry. The table lists 150,000 to 200,000 distinct CDR3 sequences, around 16% of them singletons. Germline loops: CDR1 MGHRA, CDR2 YSYEKL. J lost 5 bases, V lost 2 bases, and 5 bases had no gene match. This CDR3 has 16 residues. This clonotype appeared many times. The receptor comes from a male donor with ankylosing spondylitis or in good health (not recorded which). The chain is built from TRBV4-1 and TRBJ2-3, with 12 bases matching TRBD2. Sequenced input: blood, either unsorted or a sorted T cell fraction (not recorded which). The CDR3 sequence: CASSQTLAGGGDTQYF. CDR3 bases: TGCGCCAGCAGCCAAACACTAGCGGGGGGAGGAGATACGCAGTATTTT.